One and the same sample provided the 15 T cell receptor beta chains below, sequenced in a study of Graves' ophthalmopathy and Graves' hyperthyroidism. From RNA, the CDR3 regions of TCR beta chains were amplified and sequenced. Scientists carried out first-round RT-PCR using HTBI primers and then a second-round multiplex PCR. TCRdb redid the calling of the multiplex PCR reads with MiXCR, one entry per CDR3 protein. The top ten clones hold roughly 3% of a sample with approximately 700,000 distinct CDR3 sequences, roughly 41% of them seen once. The material sequenced was peripheral blood. These receptors all stem from an adult man with Graves' ophthalmopathy.

This chain uses TRBV4-1 with TRBJ2-7; D possibly corresponds to TRBD2 (6 bases). The CDR3 length is 15 residues. V lost 3 bases to trimming and J lost 2 bases, with 14 bases between them. The germline V gene encodes CDR1 MGHRA and CDR2 YSYEKL. This CDR3 reads CASSHRTTLTYEQYF. The CDR3 DNA sequence: TGCGCCAGCAGCCACAGGACTACCCTAACCTACGAGCAGTACTTC.

Comments on this clonotype: Since no conserved phenylalanine or tryptophan closes the CDR3, a read error is the likely cause. The DNA is left out, because the CDR3 cannot be placed on it with certainty; the CDR3 is given as TCRdb lists it. The rearrangement links TRBV10-3 to TRBJ1-4; the D call in the table, TRBD1, was not verified against the DNA. CDR1 and CDR2 from the germline V gene are ENHRY and SYGVKD. The CDR3 contains 9 residues when both ends are counted. The CDR3: CAISFGQSY.

The CDR3 loop reads CAWRTGVRSPLHF. CDR3 in DNA: TGTGCCTGGAGGACAGGGGTGAGATCACCCCTCCACTTT. The chain combines TRBV30 with TRBJ1-6, with TRBD1 matching 8 bases. The V segment lost 3 bases and the J segment 10 bases; nucleotides outside the gene matches: 5. CDR1 GTSNPN and CDR2 SVGIG come from the germline V gene (reference sequence). The CDR3 spans 13 residues.

The chain has TRBV2 and TRBJ1-2, with D perhaps matching TRBD1 (5 bases). From germline, CDR1 is SNHLY and CDR2 FYNNEI. The V and J ends lost 8 bases and 5 bases respectively, with 15 bases between them. This CDR3 spans 13 amino acids. The CDR3 DNA reads as TGTGCCAGCTCCCCCGGGACGGAGTATGGCTACACCTTC. Translating it yields CASSPGTEYGYTF.

The chain recombines TRBV10-3 with TRBJ1-3, with 8 bases identical to TRBD1. The CDR3 runs 16 residues. Germline values: CDR1 ENHRY, CDR2 SYGVKD. After removal of 0 bases from V and 4 bases from J, the junction contained 5 bases not matched to a gene. CDR3 nucleotide sequence: TGTGCCATCAGTGAGTCGCGGACAGGGCCAGGAAACACCATATATTTT. It translates to CAISESRTGPGNTIYF.

The V gene is TRBV6-4, the J gene TRBJ2-7; TRBD1 or TRBD2 may be the D gene (7 bases each). Germline values: CDR1 MRHNA, CDR2 SNTAGT. V shed 2 bases and J shed 8 bases, with 16 bases lying between them. The CDR3 sequence is 14 residues long. The CDR3 DNA reads as TGTGCCAGCAGTGACGGGAGGGGGCTCGGTAAGCAGTACTTC. It translates to CASSDGRGLGKQYF.

The chain's CDR3 is CASANWEGAEAFF. The CDR3 DNA reads TGTGCCAGCGCTAATTGGGAGGGGGCTGAAGCTTTCTTT. The V and J genes are TRBV25-1 and TRBJ1-1, with a weak D call TRBD1 (6 bases). The CDR3 covers 13 residues. Trimming shortened V by 8 bases and J by 6 bases, and 16 bases separated the two germline ends. In germline, CDR1 is MGHDK, CDR2 SYGVNS.

This clonotype was seen more than once but under ten times. The J gene is TRBJ2-1, the V gene TRBV19, with D perhaps TRBD2 (5 bases). CDR1 is LNHDA, CDR2 SQIVND, per germline (reference sequence). With 8 bases removed from V and 6 bases from J, the gap between germline ends came to 14 bases. CDR3 length: 13 residues. This CDR3 reads CASRLANSNEQFF. The CDR3 DNA is TGTGCCAGTCGCCTAGCAAATAGCAATGAGCAGTTCTTC. The full variable domain, its missing parts supplied by reference TRBV19 and TRBJ2-1, is DGGITQSPKYLFRKEGQNVTLSCEQNLNHDAMYWYRQDPGQGLRLIYYSQIVNDFQKGDIAEGYSVSREKKESFPLTVTSAQKNPTAFYLCASRLANSNEQFFGPGTRLTVL.

This clonotype is a singleton in its sample. The chain is built from TRBV9 and TRBJ2-7; 12 nucleotides align to TRBD2. Germline V gene data show CDR1 as SGDLS and CDR2 as YYNGEE. V shed 6 bases, J shed 6 bases, and the junction held 13 bases outside the gene matches. CDR3 length equals 16 residues. The CDR3 region is CASIPSSGRAMGEQYF. The CDR3 region has the DNA TGTGCCAGCATCCCATCTAGCGGGAGGGCCATGGGCGAGCAGTACTTC.

This clonotype occurred a few times. V gene TRBV20-1 combines with J gene TRBJ2-3; D might be TRBD1 or TRBD2, each matching 5 bases. Germline V gives CDR1 DFQATT, CDR2 SNEGSKA (reference sequence). The CDR3 covers 13 residues. V lost 5 bases to trimming and J lost 0 bases, with 9 bases between them. CDR3 sequence: CSAHRDSTDTQYF. The CDR3 nucleotides are TGCAGTGCTCACCGGGACAGCACAGATACGCAGTATTTT.

This chain joins TRBV15 and TRBJ2-6; 7 nucleotides line up with TRBD2. The germline V gene has CDR1 LNHNV and CDR2 YYDKDF (reference sequence). With V trimmed by 1 base and J by 8 bases, 5 bases remained unmatched. The CDR3 contains 15 residues. CDR3 nucleotide sequence: TGTGCCACCAGCAGAGTAGCGGGTGAGACCAACGTCCTGACTTTC. The encoded protein is CATSRVAGETNVLTF.

The table lists this clonotype with many counts. The V and J genes are TRBV10-2 and TRBJ1-1, with a possible D match to TRBD1 (5 bases). Trimming stripped 7 bases from V and 4 bases from J, with 13 bases between. CDR1 is WSHSY and CDR2 is SAAADI in the germline V gene. The CDR3 extends over 13 amino acids. The CDR3 region is CASKLDSVTEAFF. The DNA of the CDR3 is TGCGCCAGCAAACTCGACAGTGTCACTGAAGCTTTCTTT.

This clonotype was observed many times. This chain links TRBV27 with TRBJ1-1, with a tentative D call TRBD1 (6 bases). CDR1 is MNHEY and CDR2 is SMNVEV in the germline V gene (reference sequence). There are 11 residues in the CDR3. V lost 8 bases, J lost 6 bases, and 10 bases lay in between. The CDR3 reads CASWAGAEAFF. The CDR3 bases are TGTGCCAGCTGGGCAGGGGCTGAAGCTTTCTTT.

This clonotype was counted between two and nine times. The chain is built from TRBV7-2 and TRBJ2-7; TRBD2 agrees at 7 bases. With 8 bases clipped from V and 2 bases from J, the junction kept 12 bases outside the gene matches. From germline, CDR1 is SGHTA and CDR2 FQGNSA. The length of the CDR3 is 15 residues. The DNA for the CDR3 is TGTGCCAGCTCACCTCGGGGAGGGAACGCCTACGAGCAGTACTTC. Translated, it gives CASSPRGGNAYEQYF.

This clonotype was recorded many times. This chain uses TRBV29-1 with TRBJ1-4; a possible D gene is TRBD1 (5 bases). Looked up from germline, CDR1 is SQVTM and CDR2 is ANQGSEA. The CDR3 extends over 12 amino acids. Deletions cut 7 bases from V and 0 bases from J, with 6 bases between. The DNA for the CDR3 is TGCAGCGCAGGGACAACTAATGAAAAACTGTTTTTT. This codes for CSAGTTNEKLFF.